What follows are 23 T cell receptor beta chains derived from one specimen sequenced in a study of cytomegalovirus exposure and HLA in healthy donors. Primers for the PCR totalled 60 Vbeta and 13 Jbeta. Libraries were prepared by immunoSEQ multiplex PCR; TCRdb keeps only in-frame clonotypes and omits some of them. The sample totals tens of thousands of clones. Material: PBMCs. Every receptor here comes from a female donor in good health and CMV-seropositive.

The chain joins TRBV19 to TRBJ1-2; D might be TRBD1 (6 bases). The V gene's germline CDR1 is LNHDA and CDR2 SQIVND (reference sequence). V lost 5 bases, J lost 8 bases, and 21 bases lay in between. The CDR3 is 15 amino acids. The CDR3 coding sequence is TGTGCCAGTAGTGAGTCCAGGGGTCGAATGGGGGGCTACACCTTC. Translating it yields CASSESRGRMGGYTF.

The V call is TRBV11-2, the J call TRBJ2-4; unclear D gene. The CDR3 has 13 residues. The germline V gene encodes CDR1 SGHAT and CDR2 FQNNGV. Trimming shortened V by 2 bases and J by 7 bases, and 9 bases separated the two germline ends. The CDR3 coding sequence is TGTGCCAGCAGCTTATATGGGCCGAACATTCAGTACTTC. Its translation: CASSLYGPNIQYF.

This chain uses TRBV6-1 with TRBJ2-4; tentatively, D is TRBD1 (5 bases). Germline V CDR1 and CDR2: MNHNS, SASEGT. The V end lost 8 bases, the J end lost 0 bases, and 8 bases lay between the germline ends. CDR3 length equals 13 residues. CDR3 DNA sequence: TGTGCCAGCCGCAGGGTAGCCAAAAACATTCAGTACTTC. This sequence encodes CASRRVAKNIQYF.

The chain has TRBV5-1 and TRBJ2-3; 11 positions match TRBD1. The CDR3 runs 15 residues. The germline V gene encodes CDR1 SGHRS and CDR2 YFSETQ. After removal of 4 bases from V and 5 bases from J, the junction contained 6 bases not matched to a gene. This CDR3 reads CASSPRDRGLDTQYF. In DNA, the CDR3 is TGCGCCAGCAGCCCCCGGGACAGGGGGTTAGATACGCAGTATTTT.

The chain recombines TRBV25-1 with TRBJ2-6, with D possibly TRBD1 on 5 matching bases. Trimming stripped 1 base from V and 2 bases from J, with 6 bases between. CDR1 and CDR2 (germline): MGHDK, SYGVNS. The length of the CDR3 is 15 residues. CDR3 coding DNA: TGTGCCAGCAGTGAATTCAGGGCTGGGGCCAACGTCCTGACTTTC. Translated, it gives CASSEFRAGANVLTF. The whole variable domain, remainder taken from reference TRBV25-1 and TRBJ2-6, is EADIYQTPRYLVIGTGKKITLECSQTMGHDKMYWYQQDPGMELHLIHYSYGVNSTEKGDLSSESTVSRIRTEHFPLTLESARPSHTSQYLCASSEFRAGANVLTFGAGSRLTVL.

The V call is TRBV4-1, the J call TRBJ2-7, with TRBD2 identical over 12 bases. CDR1 and CDR2 (germline): MGHRA, YSYEKL. V shed 0 bases, J shed 6 bases, and the junction held 6 bases outside the gene matches. The CDR3 consists of 16 residues. The CDR3 DNA is TGCGCCAGCAGCCAAGATCCTAGCGGGAGGGCCAGCGAGCAGTACTTC. This translates into CASSQDPSGRASEQYF.

The chain is built from TRBV11-2 and TRBJ2-7; D possibly corresponds to TRBD1 (6 bases). Germline CDR1 and CDR2: SGHAT and FQNNGV. The CDR3 sequence is 14 residues long. V was trimmed by 5 bases and J by 2 bases, leaving 13 bases between them. DNA for the CDR3: TGTGCCAGCAGCCTTCGACAGGAAACCTACGAGCAGTACTTC. This gives the protein CASSLRQETYEQYF.

This rearrangement joins TRBV21-1 to TRBJ1-4; the D call of TRBD1 is as the table states it, not checked on the DNA. TRBV21-1 is reported as a pseudogene. The CDR3 runs to 15 residues. The CDR3 nucleotides are TGTGCCAGCAGCAATGAACAGGGGGCTGGTGAAAAACTGTTTTTT. It encodes CASSNEQGAGEKLFF.

The chain is built from TRBV5-1 and TRBJ1-1; D is perhaps TRBD1 (6 bases). V shed 4 bases and J shed 3 bases, with 10 bases lying between them. The CDR3 contains 13 residues. CDR1 is SGHRS, CDR2 YFSETQ, per germline. CDR3 amino acids: CASSRRQDTEAFF. The CDR3 DNA follows: TGCGCCAGCAGCCGTAGACAGGACACTGAAGCTTTCTTT.

The J gene is TRBJ2-7, the V gene TRBV9; TRBD1 matches at 9 bases. Losses at the gene ends were 0 bases for V and 2 bases for J; bases not matched to a gene: 6. CDR1 SGDLS and CDR2 YYNGEE come from the germline V gene. This CDR3 region has 16 residues. This chain's CDR3 is CASSVEGTGTAYEQYF. The CDR3 DNA reads TGTGCCAGCAGCGTAGAAGGGACAGGGACCGCCTACGAGCAGTACTTC.

The chain combines TRBV19 with TRBJ2-7, with 12 bases fitting TRBD2. Germline V gene data show CDR1 as LNHDA and CDR2 as SQIVND (reference sequence). This CDR3 contains 14 residues. J lost 6 bases, V lost 1 base, and 1 base had no gene match. CDR3 coding DNA: TGTGCCAGTAGTATAGGACTAGCGGGAGCCGAGCAGTACTTC. Protein: CASSIGLAGAEQYF.

The rearrangement links TRBV7-6 to TRBJ2-3; TRBD2 matches 7 bases. V lost 5 bases, J lost 2 bases, and 4 bases stayed unmatched. The germline gives CDR1 SGHVS, CDR2 FNYEAQ. The CDR3 extends over 14 amino acids. This chain's CDR3 is CASSPGTTTDTQYF. CDR3 coding DNA: TGTGCCAGCAGCCCCGGGACTACCACAGATACGCAGTATTTT.

The J gene is TRBJ1-2, the V gene TRBV29-1; no firm D call. Germline lookup yields CDR1 SQVTM and CDR2 ANQGSEA. The length of the CDR3 is 12 residues. V lost 6 bases to trimming and J lost 3 bases, with 11 bases between them. The CDR3 reads CSVPGIDYGYTF. CDR3 in DNA: TGCAGCGTGCCGGGTATCGACTATGGCTACACCTTC.

V gene TRBV11-2 combines with J gene TRBJ2-7; a weak D match, TRBD1 (7 bases). Germline assignment: CDR1 SGHAT and CDR2 FQNNGV. The length of the CDR3 is 16 residues. The V and J ends lost 1 base and 5 bases respectively, with 18 bases between them. Written as DNA, the CDR3 is TGTGCCAGCAGCTTAGGAATTGGCGGGACAGTCAACGAGCAGTACTTC. This codes for CASSLGIGGTVNEQYF.

This rearrangement joins TRBV25-1 to TRBJ1-1; 7 nucleotides agree with TRBD1. The junction had 6 bases not matched to a gene; V was cut back by 4 bases and J by 7 bases. The germline CDR1 and CDR2 sequences are MGHDK and SYGVNS. The CDR3 runs 13 residues. CDR3 nucleotides: TGTGCCAGCAGTGTACCGGACAGGAATGAAGCTTTCTTT. Amino acid sequence: CASSVPDRNEAFF.

V usage is TRBV14 and J usage is TRBJ1-1, with TRBD1 matching over 8 bases. This CDR3 is 17 amino acids long. V shed 0 bases, J shed 0 bases, and the junction held 6 bases outside the gene matches. Per the germline V gene, CDR1 is SGHDN and CDR2 is FVKESK. For the CDR3, the DNA is TGTGCCAGCAGCCAAGAAGGGGGGACAGGCCTGAACACTGAAGCTTTCTTT. Protein: CASSQEGGTGLNTEAFF.

The V and J genes are TRBV11-2 and TRBJ2-2; 8 nucleotides line up with TRBD2. J gave up 6 bases and V 1 base, and 7 bases lay outside the gene matches. Per the germline V gene, CDR1 is SGHAT and CDR2 is FQNNGV. The CDR3 consists of 16 residues. The CDR3 loop reads CASSLGLAGRAGELFF. The CDR3 bases are TGTGCCAGCAGCTTAGGGTTAGCGGGAAGAGCCGGGGAGCTGTTTTTT.

The chain has TRBV29-1 and TRBJ1-1; 8 bases line up with TRBD1. The CDR3 has 16 residues. After removal of 0 bases from V and 0 bases from J, the junction contained 6 bases not matched to a gene. Per the germline V gene, CDR1 is SQVTM and CDR2 is ANQGSEA. The CDR3 coding sequence is TGCAGCGTTGAAGATCGGCCAGGGGGCATGAACACTGAAGCTTTCTTT. Amino acid sequence: CSVEDRPGGMNTEAFF. The full variable domain, completed using reference TRBV29-1 and TRBJ1-1, is SAVISQKPSRDICQRGTSLTIQCQVDSQVTMMFWYRQQPGQSLTLIATANQGSEATYESGFVIDKFPISRPNLTFSTLTVSNMSPEDSSIYLCSVEDRPGGMNTEAFFGQGTRLTVV.

The chain links TRBV4-3 to TRBJ2-3; D gene unclear. Germline V gene data show CDR1 as LGHNA and CDR2 as YSLEER. This CDR3 is 14 amino acids long. The ends were cut back, 0 bases at V and 4 bases at J, with 8 bases in the middle. CDR3 sequence: CASSQDSLADTQYF. The DNA of the CDR3 is TGCGCCAGCAGCCAAGATAGCCTCGCAGATACGCAGTATTTT.

The V and J genes are TRBV4-1 and TRBJ2-7; 7 nucleotides align to TRBD1. This CDR3 has 15 amino acids. V gave up 5 bases and J gave up 2 bases; unmatched junction bases: 9. Per germline, CDR1 MGHRA and CDR2 YSYEKL. CDR3 in DNA: TGCGCCAGCAGCTTAAAGGGGACAGCTCCCTACGAGCAGTACTTC. Translation: CASSLKGTAPYEQYF.

To note about this clone: A junction boundary mismatches the germline segment, possibly from a read error. CDR3 coding DNA: TGCGCCAGCAGCCAAGCTATTACAGGGAGCTCCGACAATGAGCAGTTCTTC. The encoded protein is CASSQAITGSSDNEQFF. The chain employs TRBV4-1 and TRBJ2-1, with TRBD1 as a possible D gene (6 bases). Germline CDR1 and CDR2: MGHRA and YSYEKL. There are 17 residues in the CDR3.

The chain combines TRBV6-5 with TRBJ1-2, with 7 bases identical to TRBD1. The V segment lost 7 bases and the J segment 5 bases; nucleotides outside the gene matches: 7. The germline gives CDR1 MNHEY, CDR2 SVGAGI. The CDR3 runs 13 residues. CDR3 sequence: CASKMDRRYGYTF. The DNA of the CDR3 is TGTGCCAGCAAAATGGACAGGCGGTATGGCTACACCTTC.

This chain joins TRBV5-5 and TRBJ1-2, with unresolved D. Trimming cost V 4 bases and J 6 bases, with 10 bases left between them. The CDR3 is 12 amino acids. Looked up from germline, CDR1 is SGHKS and CDR2 is YYEKEE (reference sequence). This CDR3 is CASSPMQNGYTF. CDR3 nucleotide sequence: TGTGCCAGCAGCCCGATGCAGAATGGCTACACCTTC.